This T cell receptor (beta chain) was documented in a study of T cells in localized non-small cell lung cancer. Findings and caveats of the study: Exceeding tumor, uninvolved adjacent lung had the highest T cell clonality. A single tumor region was sequenced, leaving heterogeneity possible.

There are a few counts of this clone. Its specificity is not known. Produced via immunoSEQ multiplex PCR; TCRdb's table is partial and in-frame only. The sample holds fewer than 20,000 clones, around 87% seen once. The germline V gene encodes CDR1 MDHEN and CDR2 SYDVKM. This CDR3 contains 12 residues. The sequencing here drew on peripheral blood mononuclear cells, taken before any cancer treatment. The sequence was collected from a male donor aged 60 or older with stage II lung adenocarcinoma. This sequence joins TRBV28 and TRBJ2-3; either TRBD1 or TRBD2 may fit D (7 bases each). CDR3 residues: CLTQGGADTQYF. The CDR3 coding sequence is TGTCTCACCCAGGGGGGGGCAGATACGCAGTATTTT.